The T cell receptor beta chain under discussion was sequenced for a study of shared clonotypes between healthy human individuals. For the study at large: Each donor's CD8 memory used one plate, CD8 naive two, each CD4 subset three.

Sorted-subset replicate PCR reactions were performed with about 210 ng DNA, corresponding to tens of thousands of T cell genomes. TCRdb keeps only in-frame clones here, not all; method: immunoSEQ multiplex PCR. The sample includes some 200,000 clones, just over 65% of them seen just once. A remark on this clone: The target antigen is unknown.

Study-level points and caveats: Estimated clonotype richness was generally higher in naive than memory subsets. Relative to clonotypes present in all four donors, those not shared had lower generation probabilities.

The germline gives CDR1 SGHRS, CDR2 YFSETQ. The CDR3 is 15 residues long. V was clipped by 2 bases and J by 3 bases; unmatched bases: 5. The TCR was taken from a young man in good health. The sequencing input was memory CD4+ T cells sorted from blood. Subset: CD45RA-negative fraction. The V gene is TRBV5-1, the J gene TRBJ2-7; 10 bases line up with TRBD2. CDR3 sequence reads: CASSFLAGEYYEQYF. The CDR3 DNA is TGCGCCAGCAGCTTCCTAGCGGGAGAGTACTACGAGCAGTACTTC. The full variable domain, in which reference TRBV5-1 and TRBJ2-7 provide the parts outside the CDR3, is KAGVTQTPRYLIKTRGQQVTLSCSPISGHRSVSWYQQTPGQGLQFLFEYFSETQRNKGNFPGRFSGRQFSNSRSEMNVSTLELGDSALYLCASSFLAGEYYEQYFGPGTRLTVT.